The 4 T cell receptor beta chains reported below all come from one sample, sequenced in a study of blood T cell repertoires in COVID-19. Repertoires were generated with immunoSEQ multiplex PCR, while TCRdb's copy carries only in-frame clones and drops some. The data show hundreds of thousands of clones, nearly 90% seen once. What was sequenced was PBMCs or T cells enriched from blood (not recorded which). The receptor source for this set is a woman under 30 who had been exposed to COVID-19.

The chain is built from TRBV5-6 and TRBJ1-3; D gene unclear. The V end lost 0 bases, the J end lost 0 bases, and 7 bases lay between the germline ends. Germline CDR1 and CDR2: SGHDT and YYEEEE. CDR3 length equals 15 residues. CDR3 sequence (DNA): TGTGCCAGCAGCTTGGCCTCCTACTCTGGAAACACCATATATTTT. This encodes CASSLASYSGNTIYF.

V usage is TRBV5-6 and J usage is TRBJ1-2; 10 bases agree with TRBD1. Losses at the gene ends were 4 bases for V and 1 base for J; bases not matched to a gene: 7. The length of the CDR3 is 16 residues. CDR1 SGHDT and CDR2 YYEEEE come from the germline V gene. The CDR3 reads CASSRVGTGVNYGYTF. CDR3 coding DNA: TGTGCCAGCAGCCGGGTGGGGACAGGGGTTAACTATGGCTACACCTTC.

The chain combines TRBV6-5 with TRBJ1-5, with TRBD1 as a possible D gene (5 bases). Germline V CDR1 and CDR2: MNHEY, SVGAGI. Deletions cut 7 bases from V and 3 bases from J, with 10 bases between. The CDR3 spans 13 residues. As DNA, the CDR3 is TGTGCCAGCATACAGGATTTCAATCAGCCCCAGCATTTT. Its translation: CASIQDFNQPQHF.

V gene TRBV4-1 combines with J gene TRBJ1-1; D may be TRBD1 (5 bases). Germline V gene lookup returns CDR1 MGHRA and CDR2 YSYEKL. The CDR3 is 17 residues long. V was shortened by 0 bases and J by 0 bases, with 14 bases between the two germline ends. In nucleotides, the CDR3 is TGCGCCAGCAGCCAAGATAAACGGCAGGGCCTGAACACTGAAGCTTTCTTT. Amino acids: CASSQDKRQGLNTEAFF.